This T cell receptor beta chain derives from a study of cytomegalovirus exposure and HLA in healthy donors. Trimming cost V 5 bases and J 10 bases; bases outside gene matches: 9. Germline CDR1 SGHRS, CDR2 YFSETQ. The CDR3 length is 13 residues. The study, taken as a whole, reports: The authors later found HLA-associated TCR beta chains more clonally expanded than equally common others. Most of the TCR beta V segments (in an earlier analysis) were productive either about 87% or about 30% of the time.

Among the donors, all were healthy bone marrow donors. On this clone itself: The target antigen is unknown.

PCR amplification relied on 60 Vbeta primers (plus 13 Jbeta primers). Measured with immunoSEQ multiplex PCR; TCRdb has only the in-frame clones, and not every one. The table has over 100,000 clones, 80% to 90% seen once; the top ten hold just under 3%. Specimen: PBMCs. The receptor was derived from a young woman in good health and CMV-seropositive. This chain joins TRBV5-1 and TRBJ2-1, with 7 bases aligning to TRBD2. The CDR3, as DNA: TGCGCCAGCAGAACGGCTAGCGGTTTCGAGCAGTTCTTC. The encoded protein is CASRTASGFEQFF.